This entry lists 6 T cell receptor beta chains sequenced from one sample in a study of T cell changes during pregnancy in multiple sclerosis. Data came from immunoSEQ multiplex PCR; TCRdb stores just in-frame clones and leaves some out. The profile shows around 33,000 clones, about 90% of them singletons. The sequences come from CD8+ T cells from peripheral blood mononuclear cells, collected in the third trimester of pregnancy. The receptors shown here come from a female donor with multiple sclerosis, enrolled in a pregnancy study.

This sequence joins TRBV19 and TRBJ1-2; D is possibly TRBD1 (5 bases). The CDR3 totals 15 residues. Between the trimmed V and J ends, which lost 7 bases and 5 bases, there was a span of 20 bases. The germline V gene encodes CDR1 LNHDA and CDR2 SQIVND (reference sequence). Here the CDR3 reads CASTQGSGGGYGYTF. The DNA of the CDR3 is TGTGCCAGTACCCAGGGCTCAGGCGGTGGGTATGGCTACACCTTC.

This clone was recorded only once. The chain carries TRBV2 and TRBJ2-3, with TRBD2 matching 12 bases. V trimming: 5 bases; J trimming: 2 bases; junction bases outside the gene matches: 2. The length of the CDR3 is 15 residues. The germline CDR1 and CDR2 sequences are SNHLY and FYNNEI. CDR3 bases: TGTGCCAGCAGTTGGACTAGCGGGGACACAGATACGCAGTATTTT. Translated: CASSWTSGDTDTQYF.

This chain joins TRBV6-6 and TRBJ1-5; D call uncertain. The V gene lost 6 bases and the J gene lost 4 bases, with 7 bases spanning the gap. CDR3 length: 12 residues. The V gene's germline CDR1 is MNHNY and CDR2 SVGAGI (reference sequence). The chain's CDR3 is CASSPLNQPQHF. The CDR3 region has the DNA TGTGCCAGCAGCCCCCTGAATCAGCCCCAGCATTTT.

The V call is TRBV11-2, the J call TRBJ1-2; TRBD1 might be the D (5 bases). The CDR3 contains 13 residues. V was pared by 5 bases and J by 4 bases, with 11 bases between. Germline assignment: CDR1 SGHAT and CDR2 FQNNGV. The CDR3 bases are TGTGCCAGCAGCGCAGTCGGGGGCTATGGCTACACCTTC. Translation: CASSAVGGYGYTF.

This sequence joins TRBV4-2 and TRBJ2-3, with a possible D match to TRBD2 (6 bases). V lost 4 bases, J lost 2 bases, and 10 bases lay in between. CDR3 length equals 14 residues. Germline lookup yields CDR1 LGHNA and CDR2 YNFKEQ. This CDR3 is CASSPLADTDTQYF. CDR3 DNA sequence: TGTGCCAGCAGCCCACTAGCAGACACAGATACGCAGTATTTT.

The chain has TRBV27 and TRBJ1-4, with 10 bases aligning to TRBD1. The CDR3 has 15 amino acids. CDR1 MNHEY and CDR2 SMNVEV come from the germline V gene (reference sequence). V was clipped by 6 bases and J by 8 bases; unmatched bases: 9. CDR3 DNA: TGTGCCAGCAGGGCCGGGACAGGGGTTTGGGAAAAACTGTTTTTT. It yields the protein CASRAGTGVWEKLFF.